This passage covers 23 T cell receptor beta chains from one sample sequenced in a study of T cells in Graves' hyperthyroidism and ophthalmopathy. Researchers amplified the TCR beta CDR3 regions from RNA transcripts. TCR CDR3 regions were first amplified by RT-PCR with HTBI primers. TCRdb re-analysed the multiplex PCR reads in MiXCR, keeping a single row per CDR3 protein. The repertoire holds approximately 220,000 distinct CDR3 sequences, about a sixth seen once, with over 35% in the top ten. The sample was blood. The receptor set was obtained from a man in his forties with Graves' hyperthyroidism.

Ten or more counts support this clonotype. The chain employs TRBV20-1 and TRBJ1-5; D is perhaps TRBD1 (6 bases). CDR1 is DFQATT and CDR2 is SNEGSKA in the germline V gene (reference sequence). The V and J ends lost 5 bases and 6 bases respectively, with 17 bases between them. The CDR3 loop spans 14 amino acids. The CDR3 protein is CSARTGYFSQPQHF. The CDR3 nucleotides read TGCAGTGCTCGTACAGGGTATTTCAGTCAGCCCCAGCATTTT.

This clonotype was counted many times. J is TRBJ2-7 and V is TRBV28; D ambiguous. Trimming took off 3 bases at V and 4 bases at J, with 7 bases between the two ends. Germline-derived CDR1 and CDR2 are MDHEN and SYDVKM. This CDR3 contains 12 residues. The CDR3 DNA reads TGTGCCAGCAGTTTTTCGGATTACGAGCAGTACTTC. Protein product: CASSFSDYEQYF.

This clonotype was recorded many times. The V and J genes are TRBV4-2 and TRBJ2-3, with D possibly called TRBD1 or TRBD2 (5 bases each). Trimming took off 4 bases at V and 2 bases at J, with 16 bases between the two ends. This CDR3 is 16 amino acids long. Germline V gene data show CDR1 as LGHNA and CDR2 as YNFKEQ. CDR3 sequence: CASSRAGGGDTDTQYF. The CDR3 coding sequence is TGTGCCAGCAGCCGGGCGGGTGGGGGAGACACAGATACGCAGTATTTT.

This clonotype was seen ten or more times. This chain uses TRBV18 with TRBJ1-1; no clear D. Germline CDR1 reads KGHSH; CDR2 reads LQKENI. The CDR3 consists of 12 residues. With 4 bases removed from V and 7 bases from J, the gap between germline ends came to 10 bases. Here the CDR3 DNA reads TGTGCCAGCTCACAAACAGCAGGTGAAGCTTTCTTT. This gives the protein CASSQTAGEAFF.

The chain has TRBV20-1 and TRBJ2-3; D is possibly TRBD1 (6 bases). This CDR3 is built from 20 residues. V was cut by 0 bases and J by 0 bases, with 25 bases left in between. Germline CDR1 DFQATT, CDR2 SNEGSKA (reference sequence). The CDR3 sequence: CSARDGTGTRRHLSTDTQYF. The CDR3 nucleotides are TGCAGTGCTAGAGATGGAACCGGGACACGCCGGCACCTAAGCACAGATACGCAGTATTTT.

This clonotype occurred many times. V usage is TRBV7-2 and J usage is TRBJ1-2; TRBD1 agrees at 7 bases. V lost 5 bases to trimming and J lost 5 bases; unmatched junction nucleotides: 5. This CDR3 has 13 residues. Germline CDR1 is SGHTA and CDR2 is FQGNSA. Here the CDR3 DNA reads TGTGCCAGCAGCATACAGGGGAGGTATGGCTACACCTTC. Amino acid sequence: CASSIQGRYGYTF.

This clonotype was counted ten times or more. This rearrangement joins TRBV28 to TRBJ1-1, with D maybe TRBD1 (5 bases). The CDR3 spans 12 residues. The germline CDR1 and CDR2 sequences are MDHEN and SYDVKM. Trimming took off 6 bases at V and 3 bases at J, with 8 bases between the two ends. Here the CDR3 reads CASRETDTEAFF. CDR3 coding DNA: TGTGCCAGCAGGGAGACAGACACTGAAGCTTTCTTT.

Ten or more counts support this clonotype. V usage is TRBV20-1 and J usage is TRBJ2-1, with 10 bases lining up with TRBD2. V gave up 3 bases and J gave up 3 bases; unmatched junction bases: 11. Germline V gene data show CDR1 as DFQATT and CDR2 as SNEGSKA (reference sequence). CDR3 length: 17 amino acids. The CDR3 region has the DNA TGCAGTGCTAGTCGGTCGAACCTAGCGGGGGACTACAATGAGCAGTTCTTC. Its protein is CSASRSNLAGDYNEQFF.

The chain is built from TRBV14 and TRBJ2-3; D remains ambiguous. Trimming shortened V by 1 base and J by 2 bases, and 13 bases separated the two germline ends. The length of the CDR3 is 16 residues. The germline gives CDR1 SGHDN, CDR2 FVKESK. In nucleotides, the CDR3 is TGTGCCAGCAGCCAAGTCCGGGCCGCCTACACAGATACGCAGTATTTT. Translating it yields CASSQVRAAYTDTQYF.

Ten or more counts support this clonotype. The chain combines TRBV7-2 with TRBJ1-1; the D is unclear. The CDR3 covers 13 residues. The V gene lost 3 bases and the J gene lost 3 bases, with 8 bases spanning the gap. The V gene's germline CDR1 is SGHTA and CDR2 FQGNSA. The DNA for the CDR3 is TGTGCCAGCAGCTTCTCTGGGGACACTGAAGCTTTCTTT. Residues: CASSFSGDTEAFF.

This clonotype was seen at least ten times. V gene TRBV5-5 combines with J gene TRBJ2-5; no reliable D call. V lost 0 bases, J lost 4 bases, and 7 bases lay in between. Germline CDR1 and CDR2: SGHKS and YYEKEE (reference sequence). The CDR3 totals 13 residues. CDR3 DNA: TGTGCCAGCAGCTTGGGTCTAGGAGAGACCCAGTACTTC. Its protein product is CASSLGLGETQYF.

The sample holds many counts of this clonotype. The chain uses TRBV5-4 and TRBJ2-5, with no clear D. The germline gives CDR1 SGHNT, CDR2 YYREEE (reference sequence). The V and J ends lost 0 bases and 2 bases respectively, with 8 bases between them. There are 14 residues in the CDR3. CDR3 loop: CASSLAQEQETQYF. The CDR3 region has the DNA TGTGCCAGCAGCTTGGCTCAGGAGCAAGAGACCCAGTACTTC.

This clonotype was seen only a few times. The chain employs TRBV5-1 and TRBJ1-3, with D uncertain. The length of the CDR3 is 14 residues. Trimming took off 4 bases at V and 0 bases at J, with 8 bases between the two ends. Germline loops: CDR1 SGHRS, CDR2 YFSETQ. This CDR3 is CASSIPDSGNTIYF. The CDR3 coding sequence is TGCGCCAGCAGCATCCCGGACTCTGGAAACACCATATATTTT. The full variable domain, its missing parts supplied by reference TRBV5-1 and TRBJ1-3, is KAGVTQTPRYLIKTRGQQVTLSCSPISGHRSVSWYQQTPGQGLQFLFEYFSETQRNKGNFPGRFSGRQFSNSRSEMNVSTLELGDSALYLCASSIPDSGNTIYFGEGSWLTVV.

Ten or more counts support this clonotype. This chain links TRBV7-9 with TRBJ1-4; D is ambiguous. Trimming removed 3 bases at V and 8 bases at J, with 13 bases between. The CDR3 is 14 residues long. From germline, CDR1 is SEHNR and CDR2 FQNEAQ (reference sequence). The CDR3 spells CASSFGLDDEKLFF. The CDR3 region has the DNA TGTGCCAGCAGCTTCGGCCTAGACGACGAAAAACTGTTTTTT.

This clonotype was observed a few times. The V call is TRBV18, the J call TRBJ2-5; 8 nucleotides match TRBD2. CDR1 is KGHSH, CDR2 LQKENI, per germline. V shed 2 bases, J shed 0 bases, and the junction held 5 bases outside the gene matches. This CDR3 contains 16 residues. The CDR3 region is CASSPMASGYQETQYF. As DNA, the CDR3 is TGTGCCAGCTCACCAATGGCTAGCGGGTACCAAGAGACCCAGTACTTC.

The table lists this clonotype with many counts. The chain joins TRBV5-1 to TRBJ2-3; 13 bases map to TRBD2. This CDR3 has 16 amino acids. CDR1 SGHRS and CDR2 YFSETQ come from the germline V gene. V gave up 3 bases and J gave up 2 bases; unmatched junction bases: 3. The CDR3 loop reads CASSSGLAGDTDTQYF. Written as DNA, the CDR3 is TGCGCCAGCAGCTCCGGACTAGCGGGGGACACAGATACGCAGTATTTT.

V gene TRBV20-1 combines with J gene TRBJ2-5; TRBD2 agrees at 16 bases. The CDR3 loop spans 16 amino acids. CDR1 is DFQATT, CDR2 SNEGSKA, per germline (reference sequence). The CDR3 here is CTADGTSGGVRQTQYF. For the CDR3, the DNA is TGCACTGCAGATGGGACTAGCGGGGGGGTTCGTCAGACCCAGTACTTC.

This clonotype has at least ten counts. V gene TRBV7-3 combines with J gene TRBJ1-2, with TRBD1 identical over 7 bases. The CDR3 has 13 residues. With V trimmed by 5 bases and J by 6 bases, 6 bases remained unmatched. CDR1 is SGHTA, CDR2 FQGTGA, per germline. The CDR3 nucleotides are TGTGCCAGCAGCCCGACAGGGACAGATGGCTACACCTTC. Protein: CASSPTGTDGYTF.

This clonotype has just a few counts. The DNA is left out, because the CDR3 cannot be placed on it with certainty; the CDR3 is given as TCRdb lists it. The chain links TRBV4-3 to TRBJ2-5; the D call of TRBD1 is as the table states it, not checked on the DNA. The CDR3 extends over 17 residues, inclusive of both ends. Germline CDR1 is LGHNA and CDR2 is YSLEER. This CDR3 reads CASSRRTGGGFLETQYF.

The chain couples TRBV2 to TRBJ2-2; no clear D. The CDR3 consists of 11 residues. Germline V gene lookup returns CDR1 SNHLY and CDR2 FYNNEI. V lost 7 bases and J lost 8, with 8 bases in between. The DNA for the CDR3 is TGTGCCAGCAAGAGCGCTGGGGAGCTGTTTTTT. Translation gives CASKSAGELFF.

In its sample, this clonotype was seen many times. The genes are TRBV2 and TRBJ2-7, with TRBD1 as a possible D gene (7 bases). The CDR3 covers 14 residues. Trimming left V 0 bases short and J 5 bases short, with 11 bases between. Germline V lookup: CDR1 SNHLY, CDR2 FYNNEI. CDR3: CASSEAEGADEQYF. The CDR3 DNA sequence: TGTGCCAGCAGTGAAGCGGAGGGGGCGGACGAGCAGTACTTC.

This clonotype has ten or more counts. The chain uses TRBV29-1 and TRBJ2-1; D gene unclear. Trimming removed 5 bases at V and 0 bases at J, with 11 bases between. CDR3 length: 14 amino acids. Germline values: CDR1 SQVTM, CDR2 ANQGSEA. CDR3 sequence reads: CSVNGNVSYNEQFF. As DNA, the CDR3 is TGCAGCGTTAACGGTAACGTCTCCTACAATGAGCAGTTCTTC.

The chain joins TRBV6-6 to TRBJ1-3; D is perhaps TRBD1 (6 bases). Per germline, CDR1 MNHNY and CDR2 SVGAGI (reference sequence). The V and J ends lost 2 bases and 1 base respectively, with 24 bases between them. The CDR3 is 20 residues long. The CDR3 region has the DNA TGTGCCAGCAGTTACCAGACAGGTCAAGAGGGTATGCGGTCTGGAAACACCATATATTTT. It yields the protein CASSYQTGQEGMRSGNTIYF.